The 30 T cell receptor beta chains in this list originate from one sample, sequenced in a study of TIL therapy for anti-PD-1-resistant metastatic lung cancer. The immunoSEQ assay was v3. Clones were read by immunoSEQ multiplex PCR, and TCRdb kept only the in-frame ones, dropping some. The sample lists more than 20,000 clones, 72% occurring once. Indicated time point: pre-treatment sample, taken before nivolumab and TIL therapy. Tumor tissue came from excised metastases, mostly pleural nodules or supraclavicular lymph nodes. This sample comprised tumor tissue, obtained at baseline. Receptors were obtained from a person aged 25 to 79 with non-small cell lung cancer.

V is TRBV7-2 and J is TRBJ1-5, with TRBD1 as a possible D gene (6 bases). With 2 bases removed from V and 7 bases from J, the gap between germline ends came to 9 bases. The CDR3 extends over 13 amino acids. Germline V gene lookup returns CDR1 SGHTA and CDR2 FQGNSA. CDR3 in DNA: TGTGCCAGCAGCTTAATACAGGGCCAGCCCCAGCATTTT. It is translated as CASSLIQGQPQHF.

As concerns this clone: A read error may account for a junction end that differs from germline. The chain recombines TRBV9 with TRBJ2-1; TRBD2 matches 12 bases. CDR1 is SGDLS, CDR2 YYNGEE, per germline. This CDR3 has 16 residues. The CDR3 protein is CASSDSSGGAYHEQFF. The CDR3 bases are TGTGCCAGCAGCGACTCTAGCGGGGGGGCCTACCATGAGCAGTTCTTC. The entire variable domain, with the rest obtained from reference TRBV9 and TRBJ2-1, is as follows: DSGVTQTPKHLITATGQRVTLRCSPRSGDLSVYWYQQSLDQGLQFLIQYYNGEERAKGNILERFSAQQFPDLHSELNLSSLELGDSALYFCASSDSSGGAYHEQFFGPGTRLTVL.

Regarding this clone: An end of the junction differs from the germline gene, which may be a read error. The CDR3 sequence is CASSPGQGYEQYF. The CDR3 DNA reads as TGTGCTAGCAGCCCTGGACAGGGCTACGAGCAGTACTTC. The rearrangement uses TRBV7-7 and TRBJ2-7; 8 positions agree with TRBD1. The CDR3 contains 13 residues. Per the germline V gene, CDR1 is SSHAT and CDR2 is FNYEAQ (reference sequence).

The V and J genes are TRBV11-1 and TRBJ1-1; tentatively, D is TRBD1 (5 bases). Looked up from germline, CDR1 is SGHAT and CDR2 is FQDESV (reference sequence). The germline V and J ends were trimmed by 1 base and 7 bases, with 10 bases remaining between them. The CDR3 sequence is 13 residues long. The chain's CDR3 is CASSLESGLEAFF. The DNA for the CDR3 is TGTGCCAGCAGCTTAGAGTCAGGGCTTGAAGCTTTCTTT.

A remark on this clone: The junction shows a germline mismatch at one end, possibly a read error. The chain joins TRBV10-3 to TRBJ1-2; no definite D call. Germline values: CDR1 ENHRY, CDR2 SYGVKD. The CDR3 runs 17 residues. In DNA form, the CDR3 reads TGTGCCAGCAGTGAAGCGCGGAAAGGGTCGAGGGTCCGTGGCTACACCTTC. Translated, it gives CASSEARKGSRVRGYTF.

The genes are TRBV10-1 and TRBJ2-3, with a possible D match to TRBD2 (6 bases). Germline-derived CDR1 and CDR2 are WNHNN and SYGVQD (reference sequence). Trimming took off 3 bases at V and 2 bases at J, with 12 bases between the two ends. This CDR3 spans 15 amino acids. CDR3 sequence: CASSDRAGDTDTQYF. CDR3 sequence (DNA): TGCGCCAGCAGTGATCGAGCGGGTGACACAGATACGCAGTATTTT.

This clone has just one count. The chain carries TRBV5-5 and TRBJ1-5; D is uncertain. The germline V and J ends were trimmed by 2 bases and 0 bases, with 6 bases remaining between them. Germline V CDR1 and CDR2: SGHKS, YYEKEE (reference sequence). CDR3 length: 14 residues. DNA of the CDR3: TGTGCCAGCAGCTTTTCCCTTAGCAATCAGCCCCAGCATTTT. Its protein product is CASSFSLSNQPQHF.

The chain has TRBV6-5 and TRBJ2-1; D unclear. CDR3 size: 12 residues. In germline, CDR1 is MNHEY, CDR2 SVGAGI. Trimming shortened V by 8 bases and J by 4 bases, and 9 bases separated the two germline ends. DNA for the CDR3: TGTGCCAGCTCTATTGGGTACAATGAGCAGTTCTTC. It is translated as CASSIGYNEQFF.

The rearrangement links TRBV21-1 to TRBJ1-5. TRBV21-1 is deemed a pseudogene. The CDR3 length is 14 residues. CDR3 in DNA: TGTGCCAGCGTGCCAGGTCGGAGTAATCAGCCCCAGCATTTT. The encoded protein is CASVPGRSNQPQHF.

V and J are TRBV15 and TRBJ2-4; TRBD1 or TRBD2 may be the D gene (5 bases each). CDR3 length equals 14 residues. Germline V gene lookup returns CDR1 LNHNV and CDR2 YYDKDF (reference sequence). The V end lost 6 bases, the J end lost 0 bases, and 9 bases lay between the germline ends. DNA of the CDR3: TGTGCCACCAGGGGGGACCTAGCCAAAAACATTCAGTACTTC. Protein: CATRGDLAKNIQYF.

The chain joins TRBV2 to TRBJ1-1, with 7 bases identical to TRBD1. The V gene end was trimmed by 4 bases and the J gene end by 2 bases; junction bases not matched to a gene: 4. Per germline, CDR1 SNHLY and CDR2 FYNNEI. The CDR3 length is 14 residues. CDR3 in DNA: TGTGCCAGCAGTGGACAGGGATCCAACACTGAAGCTTTCTTT. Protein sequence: CASSGQGSNTEAFF. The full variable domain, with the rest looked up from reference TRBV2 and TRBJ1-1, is EPEVTQTPSHQVTQMGQEVILRCVPISNHLYFYWYRQILGQKVEFLVSFYNNEISEKSEIFDDQFSVERPDGSNFTLKIRSTKLEDSAMYFCASSGQGSNTEAFFGQGTRLTVV.

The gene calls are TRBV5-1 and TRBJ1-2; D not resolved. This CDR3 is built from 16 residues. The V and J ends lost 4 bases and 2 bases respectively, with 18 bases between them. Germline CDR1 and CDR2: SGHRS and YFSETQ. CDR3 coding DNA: TGCGCCAGCAGCCCGTACCCCCGGGTGGGGAACTATGGCTACACCTTC. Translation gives CASSPYPRVGNYGYTF. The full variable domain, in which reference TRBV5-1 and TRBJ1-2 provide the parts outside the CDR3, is KAGVTQTPRYLIKTRGQQVTLSCSPISGHRSVSWYQQTPGQGLQFLFEYFSETQRNKGNFPGRFSGRQFSNSRSEMNVSTLELGDSALYLCASSPYPRVGNYGYTFGSGTRLTVV.

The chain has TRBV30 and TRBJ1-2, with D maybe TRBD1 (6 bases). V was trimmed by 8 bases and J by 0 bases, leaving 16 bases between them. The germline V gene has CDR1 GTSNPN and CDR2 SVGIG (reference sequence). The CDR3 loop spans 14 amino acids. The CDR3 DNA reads TGTGCCCTCCTCGCTGGGACAACTAACTATGGCTACACCTTC. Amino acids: CALLAGTTNYGYTF.

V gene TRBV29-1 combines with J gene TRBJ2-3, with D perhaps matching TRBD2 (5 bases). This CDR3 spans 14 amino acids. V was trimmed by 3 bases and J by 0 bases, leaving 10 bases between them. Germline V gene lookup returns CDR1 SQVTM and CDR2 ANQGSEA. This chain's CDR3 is CSVDLGRSTDTQYF. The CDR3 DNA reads TGCAGCGTTGATCTGGGGAGAAGCACAGATACGCAGTATTTT.

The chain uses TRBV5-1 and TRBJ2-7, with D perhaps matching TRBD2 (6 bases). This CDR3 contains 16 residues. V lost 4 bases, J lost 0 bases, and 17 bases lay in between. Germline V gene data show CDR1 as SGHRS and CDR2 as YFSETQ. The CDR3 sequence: CASSAGDSGSSYEQYF. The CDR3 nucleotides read TGCGCCAGCAGCGCCGGGGATAGCGGTAGCTCCTACGAGCAGTACTTC.

The CDR3 loop reads CASSTVGHEQFF. CDR3 in DNA: TGTGCCAGCAGTACCGTCGGGCATGAGCAGTTCTTC. This sequence joins TRBV5-4 and TRBJ2-1; D is unclear. This CDR3 has 12 residues. Germline-derived CDR1 and CDR2 are SGHNT and YYREEE (reference sequence). The ends were cut back, 5 bases at V and 8 bases at J, with 11 bases in the middle.

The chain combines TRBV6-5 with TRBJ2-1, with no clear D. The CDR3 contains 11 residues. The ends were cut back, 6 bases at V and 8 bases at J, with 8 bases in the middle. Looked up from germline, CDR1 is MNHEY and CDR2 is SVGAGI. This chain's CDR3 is CASRDSYEQFF. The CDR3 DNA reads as TGTGCCAGCAGAGACTCCTATGAGCAGTTCTTC.

The CDR3 region is CASSISGQGNDEQFF. CDR3 nucleotides: TGTGCCAGTAGTATCTCGGGACAGGGTAACGATGAGCAGTTCTTC. This rearrangement joins TRBV19 to TRBJ2-1; 9 bases align to TRBD1. CDR1 and CDR2 (germline): LNHDA, SQIVND (reference sequence). The CDR3 length is 15 residues. Unmatched junction bases numbered 8, after V lost 3 bases and J lost 8 bases. The complete variable domain, with remaining parts taken from reference TRBV19 and TRBJ2-1, reads DGGITQSPKYLFRKEGQNVTLSCEQNLNHDAMYWYRQDPGQGLRLIYYSQIVNDFQKGDIAEGYSVSREKKESFPLTVTSAQKNPTAFYLCASSISGQGNDEQFFGPGTRLTVL.

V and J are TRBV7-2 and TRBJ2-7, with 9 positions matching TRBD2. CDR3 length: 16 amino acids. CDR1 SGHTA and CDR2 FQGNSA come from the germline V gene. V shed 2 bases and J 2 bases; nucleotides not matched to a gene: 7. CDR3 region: CASSLQAGGVTYEQYF. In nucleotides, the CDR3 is TGTGCCAGCAGCTTACAAGCGGGGGGCGTCACCTACGAGCAGTACTTC. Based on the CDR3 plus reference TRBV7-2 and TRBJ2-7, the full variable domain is GAGVSQSPSNKVTEKGKDVELRCDPISGHTALYWYRQSLGQGLEFLIYFQGNSAPDKSGLPSDRFSAERTGGSVSTLTIQRTQQEDSAVYLCASSLQAGGVTYEQYFGPGTRLTVT.

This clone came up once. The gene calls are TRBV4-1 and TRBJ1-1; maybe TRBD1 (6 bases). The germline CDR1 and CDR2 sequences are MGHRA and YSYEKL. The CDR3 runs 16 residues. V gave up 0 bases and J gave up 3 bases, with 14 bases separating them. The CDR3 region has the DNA TGCGCCAGCAGCCAAGATTCGGGAGGGGGGTACACTGAAGCTTTCTTT. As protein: CASSQDSGGGYTEAFF.

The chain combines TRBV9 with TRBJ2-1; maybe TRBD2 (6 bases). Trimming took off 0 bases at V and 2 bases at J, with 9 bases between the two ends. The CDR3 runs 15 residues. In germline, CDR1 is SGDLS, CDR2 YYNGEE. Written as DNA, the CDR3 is TGTGCCAGCAGCGTAGGGGACTCAACCTACAATGAGCAGTTCTTC. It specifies CASSVGDSTYNEQFF.

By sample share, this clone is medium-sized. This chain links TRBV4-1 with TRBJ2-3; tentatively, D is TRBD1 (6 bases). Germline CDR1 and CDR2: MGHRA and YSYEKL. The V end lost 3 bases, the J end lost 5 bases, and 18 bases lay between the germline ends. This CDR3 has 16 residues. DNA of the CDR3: TGCGCCAGCAGCCAGGATAACAGGGATGACGGAGATACGCAGTATTTT. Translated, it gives CASSQDNRDDGDTQYF.

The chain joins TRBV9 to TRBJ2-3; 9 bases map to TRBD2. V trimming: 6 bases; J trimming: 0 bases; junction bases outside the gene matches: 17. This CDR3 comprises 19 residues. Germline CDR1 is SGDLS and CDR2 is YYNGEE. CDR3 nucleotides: TGTGCCAGCAACGAACCAGCGGGGGGACTTAGGTTTAGCACAGATACGCAGTATTTT. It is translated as CASNEPAGGLRFSTDTQYF.

The CDR3 protein is CASSFRVQETQYF. In nucleotides, the CDR3 is TGTGCCAGCAGTTTCAGGGTACAAGAGACCCAGTACTTC. The chain joins TRBV27 to TRBJ2-5; a weak D match, TRBD1 (5 bases). The CDR3 is 13 amino acids. Trimming cost V 3 bases and J 2 bases, with 7 bases left between them. Germline lookup yields CDR1 MNHEY and CDR2 SMNVEV (reference sequence).

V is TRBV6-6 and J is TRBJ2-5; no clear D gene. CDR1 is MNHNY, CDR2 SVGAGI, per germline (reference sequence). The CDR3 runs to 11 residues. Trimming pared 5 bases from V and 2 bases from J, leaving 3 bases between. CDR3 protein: CASSLQETQYF. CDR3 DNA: TGTGCCAGCAGTCTGCAAGAGACCCAGTACTTC.

The DNA for the CDR3 is TGTGCCATCAGTGAAATAACTAGCGGGTCTGAGCAGTTCTTC. Encoded protein: CAISEITSGSEQFF. The chain employs TRBV10-3 and TRBJ2-1; TRBD2 matches 9 bases. V was pared by 3 bases and J by 9 bases, with 6 bases of the junction left unmatched. The CDR3 length is 14 residues. Germline CDR1 reads ENHRY; CDR2 reads SYGVKD.

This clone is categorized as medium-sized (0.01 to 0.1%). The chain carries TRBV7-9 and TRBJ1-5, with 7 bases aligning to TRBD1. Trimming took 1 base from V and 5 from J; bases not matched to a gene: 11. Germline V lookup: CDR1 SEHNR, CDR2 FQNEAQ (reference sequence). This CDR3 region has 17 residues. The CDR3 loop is CASSLVGTALRYQPQHF. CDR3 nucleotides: TGTGCCAGCAGCTTAGTCGGGACAGCGCTTAGGTATCAGCCCCAGCATTTT.

CDR3 coding DNA: TGCGCCAGCAGCTTGAGAGAGGGGGAAGGCTACACCTTC. Translating it yields CASSLREGEGYTF. V usage is TRBV5-1 and J usage is TRBJ1-2; D might be TRBD1 (6 bases). V lost 1 base and J 8 bases, leaving 12 bases between the germline ends. This CDR3 spans 13 amino acids. The germline gives CDR1 SGHRS, CDR2 YFSETQ.

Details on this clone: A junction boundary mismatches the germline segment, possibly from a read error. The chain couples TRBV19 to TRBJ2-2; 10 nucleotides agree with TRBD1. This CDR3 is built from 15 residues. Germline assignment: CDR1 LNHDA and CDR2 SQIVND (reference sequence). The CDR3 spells CASSIGTGVSGELFF. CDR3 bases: TGTGCCAGTAGCATAGGGACAGGGGTCTCCGGGGAGCTGTTTTTT.

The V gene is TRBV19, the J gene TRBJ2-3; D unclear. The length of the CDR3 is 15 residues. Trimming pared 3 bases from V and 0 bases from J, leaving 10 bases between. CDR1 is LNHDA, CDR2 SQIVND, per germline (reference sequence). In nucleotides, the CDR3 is TGTGCCAGTAGTATCTTCCTGTATAGCACAGATACGCAGTATTTT. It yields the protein CASSIFLYSTDTQYF.